This TCR beta chain was obtained from a study of shared clonotypes between healthy human individuals. Each PCR replicate from the sorted subsets contained about 180 ng DNA, which is about 30,000 T cell genomes. The method was immunoSEQ multiplex PCR; TCRdb's version includes in-frame clones alone and lacks a portion of them. The data contain over a million clones, approximately 72% of them singletons. The CDR3 totals 16 residues. Between the trimmed V and J ends, which lost 7 bases and 0 bases, there was a span of 15 bases. Germline CDR1 and CDR2: LNHDA and SQIVND (reference sequence). About this clone: The antigen is not known.

Overall study results and limits: A handful of donors held around 5% of naive CD4 clonotypes in common.

The sequenced sample consisted of memory CD4+ T cells sorted from blood. Regarding subset: CD45RA-negative fraction. The chain combines TRBV19 with TRBJ2-2; D is unresolved. The sequence derives from a man younger than 35 in good health. CDR3 nucleotides: TGTGCCAGTACCCCACCGGGCAACCCGAACACCGGGGAGCTGTTTTTT. Its translation: CASTPPGNPNTGELFF.